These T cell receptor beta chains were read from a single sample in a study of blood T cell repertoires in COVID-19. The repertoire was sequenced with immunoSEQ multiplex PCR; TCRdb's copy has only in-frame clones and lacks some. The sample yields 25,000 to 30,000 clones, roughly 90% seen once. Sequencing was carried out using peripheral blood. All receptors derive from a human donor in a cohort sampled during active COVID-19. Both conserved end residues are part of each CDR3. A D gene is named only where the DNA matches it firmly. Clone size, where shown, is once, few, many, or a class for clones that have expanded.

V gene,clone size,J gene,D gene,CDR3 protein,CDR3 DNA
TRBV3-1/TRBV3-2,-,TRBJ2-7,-,CASSQQGRYEQYF,TGTGCCAGCAGCCAACAGGGAAGGTACGAGCAGTACTTC
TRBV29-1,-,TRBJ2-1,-,CSATILDNEQFF,TGCAGCGCGACCATATTAGACAATGAGCAGTTCTTC
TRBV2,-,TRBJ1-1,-,CASSRRGFGEAFF,TGTGCCAGCAGCCGAAGGGGTTTTGGTGAAGCTTTCTTT
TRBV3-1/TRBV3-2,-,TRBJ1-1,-,CASSQIGGNTEAFF,TGTGCCAGCAGCCAAATAGGAGGGAACACTGAAGCTTTCTTT
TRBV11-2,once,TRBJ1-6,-,CASSSGLGGNSPLHF,TGTGCCAGCAGCTCCGGCCTTGGGGGGAATTCACCCCTCCACTTT
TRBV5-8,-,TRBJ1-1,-,CASTDRMNTEAFF,TGTGCCAGCACAGACAGGATGAACACTGAAGCTTTCTTT
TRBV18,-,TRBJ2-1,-,CASSPFRGYEQFF,TGTGCCAGCTCACCTTTTAGGGGATATGAGCAGTTCTTC
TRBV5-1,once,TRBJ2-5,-,CASSSLSGGETQYF,TGCGCCAGCAGCTCACTCTCTGGGGGGGAGACCCAGTACTTC
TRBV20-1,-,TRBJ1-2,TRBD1,CSASSGQEIYGYTF,TGCAGTGCTAGTTCGGGACAGGAGATCTATGGCTACACCTTC
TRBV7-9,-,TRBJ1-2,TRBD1,CASSLTGVRYGYTF,TGTGCCAGCAGCTTAACAGGGGTGCGCTATGGCTACACCTTC
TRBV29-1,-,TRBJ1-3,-,CSVVTGAGNTIYF,TGCAGCGTTGTTACAGGCGCAGGAAACACCATATATTTT
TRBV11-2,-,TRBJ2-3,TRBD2,CASSPRFGGGAADTQYF,TGTGCCAGCAGCCCAAGGTTCGGCGGGGGGGCCGCAGATACGCAGTATTTT
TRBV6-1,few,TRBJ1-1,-,CASSEGGVQAFF,TGTGCCAGCAGTGAGGGAGGGGTTCAAGCTTTCTTT
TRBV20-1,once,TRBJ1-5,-,CSASRDISNQPQHF,TGCAGTGCTAGTAGGGACATCTCCAATCAGCCCCAGCATTTT
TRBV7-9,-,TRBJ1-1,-,CASAPLDMTTEAFF,TGTGCCAGCGCTCCCCTTGACATGACCACTGAAGCTTTCTTT
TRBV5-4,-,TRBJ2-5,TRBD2,CASSLAGAGGPGETQYF,TGTGCCAGCAGCTTGGCCGGTGCGGGGGGACCTGGCGAGACCCAGTACTTC
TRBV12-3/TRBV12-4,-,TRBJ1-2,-,CASSRGTFDGYTF,TGTGCCAGCAGTCGGGGGACGTTTGATGGCTACACCTTC
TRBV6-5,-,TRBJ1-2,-,CASGRNYGYTF,TGTGCCAGCGGCAGGAACTATGGCTACACCTTC
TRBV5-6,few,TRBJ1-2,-,CASIRQAPGYTF,TGTGCCAGCATTAGACAGGCCCCTGGCTACACCTTC
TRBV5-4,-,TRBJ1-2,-,CASSLPSEGNYGYTF,TGTGCCAGCAGCTTGCCCTCGGAGGGTAACTATGGCTACACCTTC
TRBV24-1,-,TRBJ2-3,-,CATSVKDTQYF,TGTGCCACCAGTGTAAAAGATACGCAGTATTTT
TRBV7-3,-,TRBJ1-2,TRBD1,CASSPGPDRGYGYTF,TGTGCCAGCAGCCCTGGACCAGACAGGGGCTATGGCTACACCTTC
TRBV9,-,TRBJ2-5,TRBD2,CASTSTSGGWETQYF,TGTGCCAGCACCTCGACTAGCGGGGGGTGGGAGACCCAGTACTTC
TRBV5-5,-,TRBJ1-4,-,CASSLTGPNEKLFF,TGTGCCAGCAGCTTGACAGGGCCTAATGAAAAACTGTTTTTT
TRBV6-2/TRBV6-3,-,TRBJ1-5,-,CASSWGVRRGLQPQHF,TGTGCCAGCAGTTGGGGAGTCAGGAGAGGATTACAGCCCCAGCATTTT
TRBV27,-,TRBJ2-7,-,CASSLRGGEQYF,TGTGCCAGCAGTTTACGGGGAGGCGAGCAGTACTTC
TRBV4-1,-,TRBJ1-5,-,CASSQRVRGPYYRNQPQHF,TGCGCCAGCAGCCAAAGGGTCAGGGGACCCTATTATCGCAATCAGCCCCAGCATTTT
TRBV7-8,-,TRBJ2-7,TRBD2,CASSVSGGPYSYEQYF,TGTGCCAGCAGCGTTAGCGGGGGGCCTTACTCCTACGAGCAGTACTTC
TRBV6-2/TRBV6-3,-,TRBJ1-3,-,CASSQSRGGNTIYF,TGTGCCAGCAGTCAGTCTAGGGGAGGAAACACCATATATTTT
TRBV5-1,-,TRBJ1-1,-,CASSLVTGVNAEAFF,TGCGCCAGCAGCTTGGTAACGGGGGTTAACGCTGAAGCTTTCTTT
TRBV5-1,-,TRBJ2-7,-,CASSSRFDGSYEQYF,TGCGCCAGCAGCTCGAGGTTCGACGGCTCCTACGAGCAGTACTTC
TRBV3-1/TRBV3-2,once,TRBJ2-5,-,CASSHRVETQYF,TGTGCCAGCAGCCACCGGGTGGAGACCCAGTACTTC
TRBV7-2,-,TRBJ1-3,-,CASSSDSYSGNTIYF,TGTGCCAGCAGCTCGGACAGCTACTCTGGAAACACCATATATTTT
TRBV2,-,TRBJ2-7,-,CASSVSGQSYEQYF,TGTGCCAGCAGTGTGTCAGGGCAATCCTACGAGCAGTACTTC
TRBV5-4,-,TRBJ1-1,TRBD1,CASSRDRNTEAFF,TGTGCCAGCAGCAGGGACAGAAATACTGAAGCTTTCTTT
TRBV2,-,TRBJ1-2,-,CASIDGVSGGYTF,TGTGCCAGCATCGACGGGGTATCGGGTGGCTACACCTTC
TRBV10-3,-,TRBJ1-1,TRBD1,CAISSTGTTEAFF,TGTGCCATCAGTTCGACAGGGACCACTGAAGCTTTCTTT
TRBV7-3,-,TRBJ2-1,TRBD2,CASSLAGTSFEQFF,TGTGCCAGCAGTTTAGCCGGGACTAGCTTTGAGCAGTTCTTC
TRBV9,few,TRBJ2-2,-,CASSVVGGATTGELFF,TGTGCCAGCAGCGTAGTGGGGGGGGCTACCACCGGGGAGCTGTTTTTT
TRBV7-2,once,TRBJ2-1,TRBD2,CASSHSGGFYNEQFF,TGTGCCAGCAGCCATAGCGGGGGATTCTACAATGAGCAGTTCTTC
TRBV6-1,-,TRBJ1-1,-,CASSELASNTEAFF,TGTGCCAGCAGTGAGTTGGCTTCGAACACTGAAGCTTTCTTT
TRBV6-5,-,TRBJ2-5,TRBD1,CASSSRGQGETQYF,TGTGCCAGCAGTTCCCGGGGACAGGGGGAGACCCAGTACTTC
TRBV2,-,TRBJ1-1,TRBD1,CASRQGRGTEAFF,TGTGCCAGCAGACAGGGGCGAGGAACTGAAGCTTTCTTT
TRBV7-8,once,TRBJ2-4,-,CASSTGQSIAKNIQYF,TGTGCCAGCAGCACTGGACAGAGTATAGCCAAAAACATTCAGTACTTC
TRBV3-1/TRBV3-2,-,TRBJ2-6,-,CASTINGRSGANVLTF,TGTGCCAGCACTATAAACGGGAGATCTGGGGCCAACGTCCTGACTTTC
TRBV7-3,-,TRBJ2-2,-,CASSLTAENTGELFF,TGTGCCAGCAGCTTAACGGCAGAGAACACCGGGGAGCTGTTTTTT
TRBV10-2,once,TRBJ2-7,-,CASSGQGLLVYEQYF,TGCGCCAGCAGTGGGCAGGGGTTATTGGTCTACGAGCAGTACTTC
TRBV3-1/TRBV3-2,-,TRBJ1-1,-,CASSPRGGKGTEAFF,TGTGCCAGCAGCCCCAGAGGGGGAAAAGGCACTGAAGCTTTCTTT
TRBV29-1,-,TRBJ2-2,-,CSVGGPVIGELFF,TGCAGCGTTGGTGGGCCGGTGATCGGGGAGCTGTTTTTT
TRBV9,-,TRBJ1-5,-,CASSVQGSQPQHF,TGTGCCAGCAGCGTTCAGGGAAGTCAGCCCCAGCATTTT
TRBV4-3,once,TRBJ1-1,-,CASSQDRGPVAFF,TGCGCCAGCAGCCAAGATCGTGGCCCCGTGGCTTTCTTT
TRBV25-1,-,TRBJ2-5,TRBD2,CASSELTSGGRETQYF,TGTGCCAGCAGTGAACTCACTAGCGGGGGTAGAGAGACCCAGTACTTC
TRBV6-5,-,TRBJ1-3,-,CASSYVQGNTIYF,TGTGCCAGCAGTTACGTGCAGGGGAACACCATATATTTT
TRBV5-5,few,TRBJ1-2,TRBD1,CASSLPPGQFYGYTF,TGTGCCAGCAGCCTCCCCCCGGGACAGTTCTATGGCTACACCTTC
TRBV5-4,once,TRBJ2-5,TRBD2,CASRTSGGAPTGETQYF,TGTGCCAGCCGGACTAGCGGGGGGGCTCCCACAGGGGAGACCCAGTACTTC
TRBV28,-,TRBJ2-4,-,CASSLSGIAKNIQYF,TGTGCCAGCAGTTTATCAGGGATAGCCAAAAACATTCAGTACTTC
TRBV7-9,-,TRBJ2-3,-,CASSLSPVADTQYF,TGTGCCAGCAGCCTGTCCCCTGTAGCAGATACGCAGTATTTT
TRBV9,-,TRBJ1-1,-,CASSVTGNTEAFF,TGTGCCAGCAGCGTTACGGGGAACACTGAAGCTTTCTTT
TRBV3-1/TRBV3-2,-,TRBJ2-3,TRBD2,CASSRAGLTDTQYF,TGTGCCAGCAGCCGAGCGGGACTCACAGATACGCAGTATTTT